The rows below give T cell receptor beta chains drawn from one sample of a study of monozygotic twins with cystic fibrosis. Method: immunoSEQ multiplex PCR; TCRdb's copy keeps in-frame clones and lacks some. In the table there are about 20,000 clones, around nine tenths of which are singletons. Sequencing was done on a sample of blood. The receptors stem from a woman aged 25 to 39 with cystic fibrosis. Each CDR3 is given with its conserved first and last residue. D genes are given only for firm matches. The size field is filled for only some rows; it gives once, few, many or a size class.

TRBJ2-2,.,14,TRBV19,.,CASSPHGGIGELFF,TGTGCCAGTAGTCCCCATGGGGGGATCGGGGAGCTGTTTTTT
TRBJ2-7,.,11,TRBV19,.,CAINAGGDRYF,TGTGCAATAAACGCGGGCGGGGATCGGTACTTC
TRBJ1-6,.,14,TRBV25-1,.,CASSEFTDNSPLHF,TGTGCCAGCAGTGAATTCACGGATAATTCACCCCTCCACTTT
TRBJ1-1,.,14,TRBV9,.,CASSAGGAATEAFF,TGTGCCAGCAGCGCGGGAGGGGCAGCCACTGAAGCTTTCTTT
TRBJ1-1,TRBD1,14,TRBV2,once,CASSEVQGDTEAFF,TGTGCCAGCAGTGAGGTACAGGGGGACACTGAAGCTTTCTTT
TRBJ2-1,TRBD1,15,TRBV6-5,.,CASRSPGQNFNEQFF,TGTGCCAGCAGGTCACCGGGACAGAACTTCAATGAGCAGTTCTTC
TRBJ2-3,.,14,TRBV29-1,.,CSVVGDLYTDTQYF,TGCAGCGTTGTCGGGGACCTTTATACAGATACGCAGTATTTT
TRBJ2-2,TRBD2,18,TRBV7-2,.,CASSSGMSGTSGPGELFF,TGTGCCAGCAGCTCGGGGATGTCGGGGACTAGCGGACCCGGGGAGCTGTTTTTT
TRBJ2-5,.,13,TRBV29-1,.,CSVEASDQETQYF,TGCAGCGTTGAAGCTAGTGATCAAGAGACCCAGTACTTC
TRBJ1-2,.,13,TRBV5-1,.,CASSLGDNYGYTF,TGCGCCAGCAGCCTCGGGGACAACTATGGCTACACCTTC
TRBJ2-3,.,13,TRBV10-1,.,CASGHTNTDTQYF,TGCGCCAGCGGACATACTAACACAGATACGCAGTATTTT
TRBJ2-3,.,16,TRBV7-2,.,CASSLGGRTSTDTQYF,TGTGCCAGCAGCTTAGGAGGGCGGACTAGCACAGATACGCAGTATTTT
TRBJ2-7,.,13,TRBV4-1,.,CASSQDRGREQYF,TGCGCCAGCAGCCAAGATCGGGGGAGGGAGCAGTACTTC
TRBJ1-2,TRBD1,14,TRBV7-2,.,CASSPRQGNYGYTF,TGTGCCAGCAGCCCACGACAGGGTAACTATGGCTACACCTTC
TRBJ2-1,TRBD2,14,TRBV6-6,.,CASSPPGGVNEQFF,TGTGCCAGCAGTCCACCCGGGGGGGTCAATGAGCAGTTCTTC
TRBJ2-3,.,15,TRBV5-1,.,CASSLDYFSTDTQYF,TGCGCCAGCAGCTTGGACTATTTTAGCACAGATACGCAGTATTTT
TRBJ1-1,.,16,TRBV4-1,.,CASSQDRQGVNTEAFF,TGCGCCAGCAGCCAAGATAGGCAAGGGGTGAACACTGAAGCTTTCTTT
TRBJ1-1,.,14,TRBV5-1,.,CASSSYVGRTEAFF,TGCGCCAGCAGCTCATACGTGGGGAGGACTGAAGCTTTCTTT